This TCR beta chain emerged from a study of blood T cell repertoires in COVID-19. Across the whole study: Samples came from the United States, Italy and Spain, spanning acute and convalescent COVID-19. PBMCs, B-cell-depleted T cells, or T cells were the source of the cDNA or gDNA that made up the material.

J gave up 0 bases and V 5 bases, and 3 bases lay outside the gene matches. Germline assignment: CDR1 SGHTA and CDR2 FQGNSA. The CDR3 covers 14 residues. As handled by the study authors: Amplification of reference gene primers was used by the study to estimate nucleated cell counts. Measured with immunoSEQ multiplex PCR; TCRdb has only the in-frame clones, and not every one. Clonal size and the V and J genes are those of that table, whereas D and trimming came from the DNA. The sample holds under 300,000 clones, approximately 91% seen once. Turning to this clone: Other DNA sequences from this sample encode an identical CDR3 as well.

Sequencing was done on a sample of peripheral blood. This receptor was obtained from a middle-aged woman who had recovered from COVID-19. The chain links TRBV7-2 to TRBJ2-7, with 8 bases aligning to TRBD2. DNA for the CDR3: TGTGCCAGCAGCCTCACTAGCGGCTCCTACGAGCAGTACTTC. Amino acid sequence: CASSLTSGSYEQYF.